Listed here are 11 T cell receptor beta chains from one sample, sequenced in a study of T cells of healthy individuals. TCRdb reanalysed the 5' RACE reads using MiXCR and keeps one entry per CDR3 protein. The table lists fewer than 70,000 distinct CDR3 sequences, roughly 15% of them singletons. All receptors come from a human donor in good health.

V is TRBV2 and J is TRBJ2-5; perhaps D is TRBD1 or TRBD2 (5 bases each). V lost 1 base and J 4 bases, leaving 10 bases between the germline ends. CDR3 length: 14 amino acids. CDR1 is SNHLY, CDR2 FYNNEI, per germline. The CDR3 region has the DNA TGTGCCAGCAGTGAAGATGCAGGGAGAGAGACCCAGTACTTC. Translation gives CASSEDAGRETQYF.

Notes on this clonotype: This clone may be a read error of a much larger clone one base away. The J gene is TRBJ2-1, the V gene TRBV4-1, with TRBD2 matching 9 bases. The CDR3 is 14 amino acids. The germline gives CDR1 MGHRA, CDR2 YSYEKL. Losses at the gene ends were 1 base for V and 10 bases for J; bases not matched to a gene: 5. CDR3 sequence: CASSQGLAGYEQFF. As DNA, the CDR3 is TGCGCCAGCAGCCAAGGGCTAGCGGGGTACGAGCAGTTCTTC.

The table lists this clonotype with a few counts. This chain links TRBV11-2 with TRBJ1-4, with D uncertain. The CDR3 totals 14 residues. Germline V lookup: CDR1 SGHAT, CDR2 FQNNGV. Trimming took off 2 bases at V and 4 bases at J, with 8 bases between the two ends. The CDR3 loop is CASSLTNHNEKLFF. CDR3 sequence (DNA): TGTGCCAGCAGCTTAACTAACCATAATGAAAAACTGTTTTTT.

This clonotype has a count of ten or more. CDR3 amino acids: CASSAAQGLGTDTQYF. The CDR3 region has the DNA TGTGCCAGCAGCGCCGCACAGGGACTGGGCACAGATACGCAGTATTTT. The genes are TRBV6-2 or TRBV6-3 and TRBJ2-3, with D possibly being TRBD1 or TRBD2 (6 bases each). Germline loops: CDR1 MNHEY, CDR2 SVGEGT. The CDR3 contains 16 residues. Trimming removed 6 bases from V and 1 base from J, with 17 bases in between.

Notes on this clonotype: Sequence at one end of the junction differs from germline and may be a read error. This sequence joins TRBV20-1 and TRBJ2-1; 13 bases match TRBD2. Per germline, CDR1 DFQATT and CDR2 SNEGSKA (reference sequence). The CDR3 spans 16 residues. CDR3 residues: CSALGLAGVSSNEQFF. In DNA form, the CDR3 reads TGCAGTGCTCTAGGACTAGCGGGAGTCTCCTCCAATGAGCAGTTCTTC.

This clonotype was counted a few times. V and J are TRBV7-2 and TRBJ1-6, with 8 positions matching TRBD1. Germline V lookup: CDR1 SGHTA, CDR2 FQGNSA. V was clipped by 2 bases and J by 11 bases; unmatched bases: 5. The CDR3 extends over 14 amino acids. The CDR3 coding sequence is TGTGCCAGCAGCTTAACAAGGACAGGGACACCCCTCCACTTT. This encodes CASSLTRTGTPLHF.

V gene TRBV4-3 combines with J gene TRBJ2-3, with TRBD2 as a possible D gene (6 bases). The CDR3 length is 15 residues. Germline CDR1 reads LGHNA; CDR2 reads YSLEER. V lost 0 bases to trimming and J lost 5 bases, with 12 bases between them. The CDR3 coding sequence is TGCGCCAGCAGCCAAGATTCGGGAGAGGGAGATACGCAGTATTTT. This sequence encodes CASSQDSGEGDTQYF.

The CDR3 sequence is CSAAAGLGSYNEQFF. The CDR3 DNA sequence: TGCAGTGCGGCCGCGGGACTAGGGTCCTACAATGAGCAGTTCTTC. The chain couples TRBV20-1 to TRBJ2-1; 8 bases line up with TRBD2. The CDR3 loop spans 15 amino acids. Germline assignment: CDR1 DFQATT and CDR2 SNEGSKA (reference sequence). V gave up 6 bases and J gave up 1 base; unmatched junction bases: 8.

Many counts were recorded for this clonotype. The chain links TRBV11-2 to TRBJ2-3, with unresolved D. The CDR3 extends over 12 amino acids. Trimming took 0 bases from V and 5 from J, leaving 3 bases between them. Germline CDR1 is SGHAT and CDR2 is FQNNGV. The DNA for the CDR3 is TGTGCCAGCAGCTTAGAACGAGATACGCAGTATTTT. Translation gives CASSLERDTQYF.

This clonotype was picked up a small number of times. The chain has TRBV6-5 and TRBJ2-3; D is ambiguous. Between the trimmed V and J ends, which lost 2 bases and 2 bases, there was a span of 8 bases. This CDR3 is built from 14 residues. Germline-derived CDR1 and CDR2 are MNHEY and SVGAGI. CDR3 amino acids: CASSYTQPTDTQYF. The CDR3 DNA reads as TGTGCCAGCAGTTACACACAACCCACAGATACGCAGTATTTT.

This clonotype showed up just a few times. The chain carries TRBV6-5 and TRBJ1-2; 9 bases fit TRBD1. CDR3 length: 16 residues. Losses at the gene ends were 4 bases for V and 2 bases for J; bases not matched to a gene: 8. Germline V CDR1 and CDR2: MNHEY, SVGAGI. This CDR3 reads CASSSPGQGLNYGYTF. Here the CDR3 DNA reads TGTGCCAGCAGTTCCCCCGGACAGGGGCTAAACTATGGCTACACCTTC.